This T cell receptor beta chain was sequenced for a study of T cells in Graves' hyperthyroidism and ophthalmopathy. Germline-derived CDR1 and CDR2 are MNHEY and SMNVEV (reference sequence). The V segment lost 7 bases and the J segment 6 bases; nucleotides outside the gene matches: 14. There are 16 residues in the CDR3. TCR beta CDR3 sequences were amplified from RNA transcripts. Primed by the HTBI set, a first-round RT-PCR was run on the TCR CDR3. TCRdb redid the calling of the multiplex PCR reads with MiXCR, one entry per CDR3 protein. The table includes approximately 380,000 distinct CDR3 sequences, approximately 20% detected once. Patients aged 18 to 65 had newly diagnosed hyperthyroidism of under 2 months' duration. Fresh peripheral blood, around 9.5 ml, yielded the PBMCs.

This chain joins TRBV27 and TRBJ2-2; 7 bases line up with TRBD1. The sample was blood. The TCR was taken from a woman in her late teens or twenties with Graves' hyperthyroidism. CDR3 nucleotide sequence: TGTGCCAGCACCCTGTTGAAGGGGGCTATGGCCGGGGAGCTGTTTTTT. Its protein is CASTLLKGAMAGELFF.